The present entry profiles one T cell receptor (beta chain) with its context. Across about two dozen US areas, participants ranged in age from roughly 18 to 95 years. Within 2 weeks of study entry, exposed participants had contacted a PCR-confirmed or clinician-diagnosed COVID-19 case. The data derive from a study of blood T cell repertoires in COVID-19. In the source study's methods: Nucleated cell number was recorded as an estimate derived from reference gene primer amplification. TCRdb keeps only in-frame clones here, not all; method: immunoSEQ multiplex PCR. Clone size and the V and J calls come from that table; the DNA yielded D and trimming. The sample shows approximately 65,000 clones, roughly two thirds of them seen only once. The sample taken for sequencing was PBMCs or T cells enriched from blood (not recorded which). The TCR comes from a woman aged 55-70 years who had been exposed to COVID-19.

The CDR3 coding sequence is TGCGCCAGCAGCCAAGTCGGGGGGCTTATAGAGACCCAGTACTTC. It translates to CASSQVGGLIETQYF. The gene calls are TRBV4-1 and TRBJ2-5; tentative D call: TRBD2 (7 bases). Germline assignment: CDR1 MGHRA and CDR2 YSYEKL. The V and J ends lost 1 base and 4 bases respectively, with 13 bases between them. The CDR3 covers 15 residues.